Listed below are T cell receptor beta chains from one sample, sequenced in a study of shared clonotypes between healthy human individuals. TCRdb keeps only in-frame clones here, not all; method: immunoSEQ multiplex PCR. The sample holds millions of clones, just over 90% seen once. Sequenced input: naive CD4+ T cells from PBMCs. The source is a man between 18 and 29 years old in good health. Some clones in this sample may be carry-over from other donors' samples. Both conserved end residues are part of each CDR3. Each record gives: J gene, clone size, D gene, V gene, CDR3 DNA, CDR3 protein. The D gene is left open where the match is weak. Some rows mark clone size as missing; the rest say once, few, many or name a class of expanded clone.

j_gene: TRBJ2-2; abundance: .; d_gene: .; v_gene: TRBV7-2; CDR3nt: TGTGCCAGCAGGGCCGACAGATACACCGGGGAGCTGTTTTTT; CDR3aa: CASRADRYTGELFF
j_gene: TRBJ1-1; abundance: .; d_gene: .; v_gene: TRBV29-1; CDR3nt: TGCAGCGTTCCCCCTACCGGGCCCCTGGGTGAAGCTTTCTTT; CDR3aa: CSVPPTGPLGEAFF
j_gene: TRBJ2-1; abundance: .; d_gene: TRBD2; v_gene: TRBV28; CDR3nt: TGTGCCAGCAGTTTCTCCGGGACTAGCGGCTTCAATGAGCAGTTCTTC; CDR3aa: CASSFSGTSGFNEQFF
j_gene: TRBJ2-1; abundance: .; d_gene: TRBD2; v_gene: TRBV20-1; CDR3nt: TGCGCTAGCGGTTGGGGTGAGCAGTTCTTC; CDR3aa: CASGWGEQFF
j_gene: TRBJ1-4; abundance: .; d_gene: .; v_gene: TRBV19; CDR3nt: TGTGCCAGTAGTATGAAGAGGGAAAAACTGTTTTTT; CDR3aa: CASSMKREKLFF
j_gene: TRBJ2-3; abundance: .; d_gene: .; v_gene: TRBV6-1; CDR3nt: TGTGCCAGCATGGCTTCGAGCACAGATACGCAGTATTTT; CDR3aa: CASMASSTDTQYF
j_gene: TRBJ2-4; abundance: .; d_gene: TRBD1; v_gene: TRBV6-6; CDR3nt: TGTGCCAGCAGCTCAGGGGGCCGGGCCAAAAACATTCAGTACTTC; CDR3aa: CASSSGGRAKNIQYF
j_gene: TRBJ1-3; abundance: .; d_gene: .; v_gene: TRBV9; CDR3nt: TGTGCCAGCTGCCCAGAGCACTCTGGAAACACCATATATTTT; CDR3aa: CASCPEHSGNTIYF
j_gene: TRBJ1-2; abundance: .; d_gene: .; v_gene: TRBV6-1; CDR3nt: TGTGCCAGCACCCAGGTCCCCTATGGCTACACCTTC; CDR3aa: CASTQVPYGYTF
j_gene: TRBJ2-5; abundance: .; d_gene: TRBD1; v_gene: TRBV19; CDR3nt: TGTGCCAGTAGTATCTTAGGGACAGTAGAGACCCAGTACTTC; CDR3aa: CASSILGTVETQYF
j_gene: TRBJ1-5; abundance: .; d_gene: .; v_gene: TRBV28; CDR3nt: TGTGCCAGCGCCCAAGGGCGCAGGGCCAATCAGCCCCAGCATTTT; CDR3aa: CASAQGRRANQPQHF
j_gene: TRBJ2-3; abundance: .; d_gene: TRBD2; v_gene: TRBV11-2; CDR3nt: TGTGCCAGCGGGTTTCGGGGGGGAGCGGATACGCAGTATTTT; CDR3aa: CASGFRGGADTQYF
j_gene: TRBJ1-5; abundance: .; d_gene: .; v_gene: TRBV28; CDR3nt: TGTGCCAGCAGTCAAGACAGTTTTGGAGGCAATCAGCCCCAGCATTTT; CDR3aa: CASSQDSFGGNQPQHF
j_gene: TRBJ1-1; abundance: few; d_gene: .; v_gene: TRBV29-1; CDR3nt: TGCAGCGTTGACCTTACGAACACTGAAGCTTTCTTT; CDR3aa: CSVDLTNTEAFF
j_gene: TRBJ2-1; abundance: .; d_gene: .; v_gene: TRBV9; CDR3nt: TGTGCCAGCAGCCTAGAGACGGCCTACAATGAGCAGTTCTTC; CDR3aa: CASSLETAYNEQFF
j_gene: TRBJ2-1; abundance: .; d_gene: TRBD2; v_gene: TRBV5-1; CDR3nt: TGCGCCAGCAGCTTGGCAGTTTGGCGGGAGAAGGTTAATGAGCAGTTCTTC; CDR3aa: CASSLAVWREKVNEQFF
j_gene: TRBJ2-7; abundance: .; d_gene: .; v_gene: TRBV20-1; CDR3nt: TGCAGTGCAAACTCCTACGAGCAGTACTTC; CDR3aa: CSANSYEQYF
j_gene: TRBJ1-1; abundance: once; d_gene: .; v_gene: TRBV5-4; CDR3nt: TGTGCCAGCAGCTCCCTACAAGATACCCTTGGGGCTTTCTTT; CDR3aa: CASSSLQDTLGAFF
j_gene: TRBJ2-1; abundance: .; d_gene: TRBD2; v_gene: TRBV4-1; CDR3nt: TGCGCCAGCAGCCTTGGACTAGCGGGGGATGAGCAGTTCTTC; CDR3aa: CASSLGLAGDEQFF
j_gene: TRBJ2-3; abundance: .; d_gene: .; v_gene: TRBV10-2; CDR3nt: TGCGCCAGCAGTGAGTCGGTAGCTGGGCGCACAGATACGCAGTATTTT; CDR3aa: CASSESVAGRTDTQYF
j_gene: TRBJ2-6; abundance: .; d_gene: .; v_gene: TRBV30; CDR3nt: TGTGCCGGGGGACGCTACTCGTCTGGGGCCAACGTCCTGACTTTC; CDR3aa: CAGGRYSSGANVLTF
j_gene: TRBJ2-1; abundance: .; d_gene: TRBD1; v_gene: TRBV6-1; CDR3nt: TGTGCCAGCAGTGACCGACGGACAGGGGTCTACAATGAGCAGTTCTTC; CDR3aa: CASSDRRTGVYNEQFF
j_gene: TRBJ2-7; abundance: .; d_gene: .; v_gene: TRBV7-2; CDR3nt: TGTGCCAGCAGCTTAGGGGGACTCAACTACGAGCAGTACTTC; CDR3aa: CASSLGGLNYEQYF
j_gene: TRBJ2-1; abundance: .; d_gene: TRBD2; v_gene: TRBV19; CDR3nt: TGTGCCAGTAACCCCGGGACTAGCGGCTACAATGAGCAGTTCTTC; CDR3aa: CASNPGTSGYNEQFF
j_gene: TRBJ2-7; abundance: .; d_gene: .; v_gene: TRBV6-6; CDR3nt: TGTGCCAGCAGTTATTTAAACGAGCAGTACTTC; CDR3aa: CASSYLNEQYF
j_gene: TRBJ1-4; abundance: .; d_gene: .; v_gene: TRBV5-1; CDR3nt: TGCGCCAGCAGCTTTGGGAGATCTAATGAAAAACTGTTTTTT; CDR3aa: CASSFGRSNEKLFF
j_gene: TRBJ2-1; abundance: .; d_gene: TRBD2; v_gene: TRBV5-4; CDR3nt: TGTGCCAGCAGCTTGGTGTCCACTAGCGGGGGGAGCTACAATGAGCAGTTCTTC; CDR3aa: CASSLVSTSGGSYNEQFF
j_gene: TRBJ2-7; abundance: .; d_gene: TRBD1; v_gene: TRBV2; CDR3nt: TGTGCCAGCGTAGAGCCAGGGGGAGCTTCCTACGAGCAGTACTTC; CDR3aa: CASVEPGGASYEQYF
j_gene: TRBJ2-1; abundance: .; d_gene: .; v_gene: TRBV7-2; CDR3nt: TGTGCCAGCAGCTTAGTGGGAGTGGACTATGAGCAGTTCTTC; CDR3aa: CASSLVGVDYEQFF
j_gene: TRBJ1-2; abundance: once; d_gene: .; v_gene: TRBV5-8; CDR3nt: TGTGCCAGCAGCCCGTACAGGGTTGGGCCCTATTCCTCCCAATGGAGCTACACCTTC; CDR3aa: CASSPYRVGPYSSQWSYTF
j_gene: TRBJ2-1; abundance: .; d_gene: TRBD2; v_gene: TRBV30; CDR3nt: TGTGCCTGGAGCCCGCTAGCGGGACCGATAGGCGATGAGCAGTTCTTC; CDR3aa: CAWSPLAGPIGDEQFF
j_gene: TRBJ2-4; abundance: .; d_gene: TRBD1; v_gene: TRBV27; CDR3nt: TGTGCCAGCAGTTATGACAGGGGAAACATTCAGTACTTC; CDR3aa: CASSYDRGNIQYF
j_gene: TRBJ2-7; abundance: .; d_gene: TRBD1; v_gene: TRBV6-5; CDR3nt: TGTGCCAGCAGTTACTCCGGGACAGGGAACTACGAGCAGTACTTC; CDR3aa: CASSYSGTGNYEQYF
j_gene: TRBJ1-2; abundance: .; d_gene: .; v_gene: TRBV30; CDR3nt: TGTGCCTGGAGTGAGTTGGCAGCGAAAGGCTATGGCTACACCTTC; CDR3aa: CAWSELAAKGYGYTF
j_gene: TRBJ2-6; abundance: .; d_gene: .; v_gene: TRBV18; CDR3nt: TGTGCCAGCTCACCCGAACTTGGGGCCAACGTCCTGACTTTC; CDR3aa: CASSPELGANVLTF
j_gene: TRBJ1-1; abundance: .; d_gene: .; v_gene: TRBV5-5; CDR3nt: TGTGCCAGCAGCTTGCAGGAGAACACTGAAGCTTTCTTT; CDR3aa: CASSLQENTEAFF
j_gene: TRBJ2-7; abundance: once; d_gene: .; v_gene: TRBV10-3; CDR3nt: TGTGCCATCAGTGAACGGCAGCCCAGCATGACTGGCGAGCAGTACTTC; CDR3aa: CAISERQPSMTGEQYF
j_gene: TRBJ1-5; abundance: .; d_gene: TRBD1; v_gene: TRBV28; CDR3nt: TGTGCCAGCAGTCCGGGACAGGGTAGCAATCAGCCCCAGCATTTT; CDR3aa: CASSPGQGSNQPQHF
j_gene: TRBJ1-5; abundance: .; d_gene: .; v_gene: TRBV29-1; CDR3nt: TGCAGCGTTGAAGTCTTAGGGGCCCAGCATTTT; CDR3aa: CSVEVLGAQHF
j_gene: TRBJ2-2; abundance: .; d_gene: .; v_gene: TRBV4-3; CDR3nt: TGCGCCAGCGGCGGCCTCGGAACGGGGAACACCGGGGAGCTGTTTTTT; CDR3aa: CASGGLGTGNTGELFF
j_gene: TRBJ1-4; abundance: .; d_gene: .; v_gene: TRBV9; CDR3nt: TGTGCCAGCAGCGTAGGGCCAGATTCCTGGAATGAAAAACTGTTTTTT; CDR3aa: CASSVGPDSWNEKLFF
j_gene: TRBJ2-1; abundance: .; d_gene: .; v_gene: TRBV11-3; CDR3nt: TGTGCCAGCAGCCCCGGACACCTTTCCTACAATGAGCAGTTCTTC; CDR3aa: CASSPGHLSYNEQFF
j_gene: TRBJ2-3; abundance: .; d_gene: .; v_gene: TRBV11-1; CDR3nt: TGTGCCAGCAGCTTAAGTAGGGGAGATACGCAGTATTTT; CDR3aa: CASSLSRGDTQYF
j_gene: TRBJ2-7; abundance: .; d_gene: .; v_gene: TRBV6-1; CDR3nt: TGTGCCAGCAGTGAACCCTGGGCTTCCTACGAGCAGTACTTC; CDR3aa: CASSEPWASYEQYF
j_gene: TRBJ2-7; abundance: .; d_gene: .; v_gene: TRBV19; CDR3nt: TGTGCCAGTACGAGCACAGGAACAACCTACGAGCAGTACTTC; CDR3aa: CASTSTGTTYEQYF
j_gene: TRBJ2-5; abundance: .; d_gene: .; v_gene: TRBV7-2; CDR3nt: TGTGCCAGCAGCTTAGGGGGTACCCAAGAGACCCAGTACTTC; CDR3aa: CASSLGGTQETQYF
j_gene: TRBJ2-5; abundance: .; d_gene: .; v_gene: TRBV5-1; CDR3nt: TGCGCCAGCAGCGGATGGTACAGGTCGGAGACCAAAGAGACCCAGTACTTC; CDR3aa: CASSGWYRSETKETQYF
j_gene: TRBJ2-1; abundance: .; d_gene: .; v_gene: TRBV9; CDR3nt: TGTGCCAGCAGCCCTGACAGCAAGCAGTTCTTC; CDR3aa: CASSPDSKQFF
j_gene: TRBJ2-5; abundance: .; d_gene: .; v_gene: TRBV18; CDR3nt: TGTGCCAGCTCCGAAACCGGGACCAGAGAGACCCAGTACTTC; CDR3aa: CASSETGTRETQYF
j_gene: TRBJ2-1; abundance: .; d_gene: TRBD2; v_gene: TRBV28; CDR3nt: TGTGCCAGCAGTTCTTCCGGGACTAGCGGGATAGATGAGCAGTTCTTC; CDR3aa: CASSSSGTSGIDEQFF
j_gene: TRBJ2-7; abundance: .; d_gene: TRBD1; v_gene: TRBV4-1; CDR3nt: TGCGCCAGCAGCCAAGACAACAGGGGCTACGAGCAGTACTTC; CDR3aa: CASSQDNRGYEQYF
j_gene: TRBJ2-1; abundance: .; d_gene: TRBD1; v_gene: TRBV7-6; CDR3nt: TGTGCCAGCAGCTCAAAGGACAGGGGGAATGAGCAGTTCTTC; CDR3aa: CASSSKDRGNEQFF
j_gene: TRBJ2-1; abundance: .; d_gene: .; v_gene: TRBV4-2; CDR3nt: TGTGCCAGCAGCCAAGGCGCAGAGCGGGTGGCCTACAATGAGCAGTTCTTC; CDR3aa: CASSQGAERVAYNEQFF
j_gene: TRBJ2-1; abundance: .; d_gene: TRBD2; v_gene: TRBV19; CDR3nt: TGTGCCAGTAGTATGTGGGAGGGCCCCCTGGGGAATGAGCAGTTCTTC; CDR3aa: CASSMWEGPLGNEQFF
j_gene: TRBJ2-7; abundance: .; d_gene: TRBD1; v_gene: TRBV28; CDR3nt: TGTGCCAGCAGTTACCCAGACAGGGTGGGGACACGGCAGTACTTC; CDR3aa: CASSYPDRVGTRQYF
j_gene: TRBJ2-7; abundance: once; d_gene: .; v_gene: TRBV27; CDR3nt: TGTGCCAGCAGTTTCGGTGGGGGGCAGACCTACGAGCAGTACTTC; CDR3aa: CASSFGGGQTYEQYF
j_gene: TRBJ2-2; abundance: once; d_gene: TRBD2; v_gene: TRBV11-1; CDR3nt: TGTGCCAGCAGCCCCGGACTAGCGGCCTCAACCGGGGAGCTGTTTTTT; CDR3aa: CASSPGLAASTGELFF